This TCR beta chain was captured by sequencing in a study of cytomegalovirus exposure and HLA in healthy donors. The PCR was carried out with 60 Vbeta primers and 13 Jbeta primers. Libraries were prepared by immunoSEQ multiplex PCR; TCRdb keeps only in-frame clonotypes and omits some of them. Found here are about 170,000 clones, 65% to 80% of them singletons; the top ten hold roughly 1.9%. The CDR3 has 15 amino acids. Germline V lookup: CDR1 SGHTS, CDR2 YDEGEE. The J segment lost 7 bases and the V segment lost 4 bases, leaving 10 bases of the junction unmatched. This clone was counted a single time. This chain links TRBV5-8 with TRBJ2-1; 8 positions match TRBD1. The sequenced sample consisted of PBMCs. The TCR was taken from a female donor in good health and CMV-seronegative. The CDR3 coding sequence is TGTGCCAGCAGCGTAACACCATGGACAGGGAATGAGCAGTTCTTC. It encodes CASSVTPWTGNEQFF.